This T cell receptor beta chain was sequenced in a study of cytomegalovirus exposure and HLA in healthy donors. Overall study context: From donors who were HLA-typed, an early data release held 75 million to 85 million unique TCRs. Study-level points and caveats: Within an earlier analysis, most TCR beta V segments proved productive either about 87% or about 30% of the time.

This clone has a handful of counts. Its antigen remains unknown. Germline V gene lookup returns CDR1 MNHNS and CDR2 SASEGT. V lost 3 bases to trimming and J lost 3 bases, with 12 bases between them. The CDR3 consists of 14 residues. The PCR used 60 Vbeta and 13 Jbeta primers. This table comes from immunoSEQ multiplex PCR, and its TCRdb copy is limited to in-frame clones, with some not included. This sample has around 200,000 clones; 75% to 85% occur once, and the top ten carry about 2.5%. V usage is TRBV6-1 and J usage is TRBJ2-7, with D uncertain. Sequenced input: PBMCs. This receptor was taken from a woman aged 60-75 years in good health and CMV-seropositive. The CDR3 loop is CASSEPGFVYEQYF. In nucleotides, the CDR3 is TGTGCCAGCAGTGAGCCAGGATTCGTCTACGAGCAGTACTTC.